The present T cell receptor beta chain was sequenced within a study of a mutant IDH1 vaccine in newly diagnosed glioma. The wider study: Participants attended visit V12, the safety follow-up, at week 35, and then attended visit V13 at week 47.

Time point denoted: week 47, end of study. Vaccine doses each comprised 300 ug of mutant IDH1 20-mer peptide, with topical imiquimod. Produced via immunoSEQ multiplex PCR; TCRdb's table is partial and in-frame only. The repertoire holds tens of thousands of clones, with 84% as singletons. The CDR3 loop spans 15 amino acids. J was trimmed by 2 bases and V by 5 bases; bases with no gene match: 2. Germline V gene lookup returns CDR1 MNHNS and CDR2 SASEGT. In the case of this clone: The antigen remains undetermined.

The J gene is TRBJ2-6, the V gene TRBV6-1; 8 nucleotides align to TRBD1. The clonotype originates from a man between 35 and 55 years old with glioma. Here the sequenced sample was PBMCs, taken from a glioma patient whose treatment included an IDH1 peptide vaccine. CDR3 sequence reads: CASSPQGAGANVLTF. The CDR3 region has the DNA TGTGCCAGCAGTCCACAGGGGGCTGGGGCCAACGTCCTGACTTTC.